The source of this T cell receptor (beta chain) is a study of identical twins. This CDR3 has 12 residues. Germline CDR1 and CDR2: SGHDT and YYEEEE. Trimming stripped 2 bases from V and 4 bases from J, with 7 bases between. Template switching added a universal primer site, and cDNA bore unique molecular identifiers. From the 5' RACE reads, TCRdb called clonotypes with MiXCR, one entry per CDR3 protein. Here the sample spans 500,000 to 650,000 distinct CDR3 sequences, about a fifth being singletons. Comments on this clonotype: Antigen: not known.

Regarding the study as a whole: Sharing of beta out-of-frame sequences by twins showed a weaker excess. Fewer insertions characterized abundant cord blood beta clonotypes, whereas memory repertoires showed none.

These same data were also listed under a study on yellow fever vaccine responses in identical twins.

The sample taken for sequencing was CD4+ T cells sorted from blood. The TCR sequence derives from a young woman in good health. The gene calls are TRBV5-6 and TRBJ2-7; D call uncertain. The CDR3 spells CASSFLGYEQYF. In DNA, the CDR3 is TGTGCCAGCAGCTTTCTAGGATACGAGCAGTACTTC.